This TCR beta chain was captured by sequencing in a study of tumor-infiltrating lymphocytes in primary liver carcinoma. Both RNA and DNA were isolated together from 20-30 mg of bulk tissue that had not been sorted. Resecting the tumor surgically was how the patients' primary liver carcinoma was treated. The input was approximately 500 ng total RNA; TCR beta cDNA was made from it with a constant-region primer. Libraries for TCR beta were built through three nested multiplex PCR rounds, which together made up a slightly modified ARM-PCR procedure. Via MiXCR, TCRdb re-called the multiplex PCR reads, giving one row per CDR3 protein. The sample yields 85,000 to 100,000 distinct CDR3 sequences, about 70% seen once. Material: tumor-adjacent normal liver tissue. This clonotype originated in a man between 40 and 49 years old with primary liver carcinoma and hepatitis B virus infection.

In DNA form, the CDR3 reads TGTGCCAGCAGTTACTACAGGAGGGTCGACGAGCAGTACTTC. Its translation: CASSYYRRVDEQYF. The rearrangement links TRBV6-5 to TRBJ2-7; D may be TRBD2 (6 bases). V was pared by 1 base and J by 5 bases, with 12 bases between. This CDR3 region has 14 residues. Germline assignment: CDR1 MNHEY and CDR2 SVGAGI.